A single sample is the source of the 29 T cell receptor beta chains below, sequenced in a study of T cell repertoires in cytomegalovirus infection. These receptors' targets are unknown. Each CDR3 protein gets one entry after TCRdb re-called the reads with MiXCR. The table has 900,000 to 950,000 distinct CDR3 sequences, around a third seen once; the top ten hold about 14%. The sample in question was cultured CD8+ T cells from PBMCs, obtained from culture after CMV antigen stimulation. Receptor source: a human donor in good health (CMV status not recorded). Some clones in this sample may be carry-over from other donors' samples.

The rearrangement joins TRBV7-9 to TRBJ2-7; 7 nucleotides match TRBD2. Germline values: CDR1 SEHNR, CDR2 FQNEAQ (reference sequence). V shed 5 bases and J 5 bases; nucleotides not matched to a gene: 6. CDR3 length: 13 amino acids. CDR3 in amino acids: CASSPGGGHEQYF. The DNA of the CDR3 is TGTGCCAGCAGCCCGGGAGGAGGGCACGAGCAGTACTTC. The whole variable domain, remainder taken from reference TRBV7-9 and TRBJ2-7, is DTGVSQNPRHKITKRGQNVTFRCDPISEHNRLYWYRQTLGQGPEFLTYFQNEAQLEKSRLLSDRFSAERPKGSFSTLEIQRTEQGDSAMYLCASSPGGGHEQYFGPGTRLTVT.

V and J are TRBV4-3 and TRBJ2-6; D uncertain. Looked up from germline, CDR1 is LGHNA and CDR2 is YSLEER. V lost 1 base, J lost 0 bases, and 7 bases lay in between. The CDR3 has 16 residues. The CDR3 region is CASSQGTFSGANVLTF. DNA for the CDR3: TGCGCCAGCAGCCAAGGAACCTTCTCTGGGGCCAACGTCCTGACTTTC.

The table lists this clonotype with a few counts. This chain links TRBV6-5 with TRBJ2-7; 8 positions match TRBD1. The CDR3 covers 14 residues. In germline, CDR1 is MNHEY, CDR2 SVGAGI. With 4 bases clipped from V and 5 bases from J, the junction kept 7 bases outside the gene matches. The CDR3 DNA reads TGTGCCAGCAGTTGGGGACAGGTCCCCCACGAGCAGTACTTC. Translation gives CASSWGQVPHEQYF.

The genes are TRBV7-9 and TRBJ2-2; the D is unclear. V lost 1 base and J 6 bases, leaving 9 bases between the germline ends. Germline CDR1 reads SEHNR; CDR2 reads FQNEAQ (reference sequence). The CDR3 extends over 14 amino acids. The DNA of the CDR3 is TGTGCCAGCAGCTTAGTTAGTTCAGCCGGGGAGCTGTTTTTT. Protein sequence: CASSLVSSAGELFF.

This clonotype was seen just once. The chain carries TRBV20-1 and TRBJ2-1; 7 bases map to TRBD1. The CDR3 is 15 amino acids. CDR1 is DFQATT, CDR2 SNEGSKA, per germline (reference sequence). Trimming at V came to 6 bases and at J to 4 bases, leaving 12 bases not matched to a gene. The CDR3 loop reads CSANRGKEWYNEQFF. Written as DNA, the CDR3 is TGCAGTGCCAACAGGGGTAAGGAGTGGTACAATGAGCAGTTCTTC.

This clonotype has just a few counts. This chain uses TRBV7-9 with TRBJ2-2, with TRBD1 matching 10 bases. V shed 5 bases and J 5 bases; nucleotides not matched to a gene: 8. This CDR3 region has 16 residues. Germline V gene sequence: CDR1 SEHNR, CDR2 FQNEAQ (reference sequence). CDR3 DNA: TGTGCCAGCAGCCCCCAGGACAGGGGGAGGACCGGGGAGCTGTTTTTT. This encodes CASSPQDRGRTGELFF.

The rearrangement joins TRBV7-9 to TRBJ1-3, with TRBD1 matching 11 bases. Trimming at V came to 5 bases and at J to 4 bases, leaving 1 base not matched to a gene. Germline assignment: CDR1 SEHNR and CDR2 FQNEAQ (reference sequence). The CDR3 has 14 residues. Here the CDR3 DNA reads TGTGCCAGCAGCCGGACAGGGGGCGGAAACACCATATATTTT. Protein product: CASSRTGGGNTIYF. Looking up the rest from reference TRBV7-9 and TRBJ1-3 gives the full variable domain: DTGVSQNPRHKITKRGQNVTFRCDPISEHNRLYWYRQTLGQGPEFLTYFQNEAQLEKSRLLSDRFSAERPKGSFSTLEIQRTEQGDSAMYLCASSRTGGGNTIYFGEGSWLTVV.

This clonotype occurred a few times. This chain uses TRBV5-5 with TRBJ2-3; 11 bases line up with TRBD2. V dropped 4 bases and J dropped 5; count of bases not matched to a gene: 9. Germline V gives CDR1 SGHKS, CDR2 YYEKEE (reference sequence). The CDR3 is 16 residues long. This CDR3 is CASSPRGSGGEDTQYF. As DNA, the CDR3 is TGTGCCAGCAGCCCCCGGGGTAGCGGGGGGGAAGATACGCAGTATTTT.

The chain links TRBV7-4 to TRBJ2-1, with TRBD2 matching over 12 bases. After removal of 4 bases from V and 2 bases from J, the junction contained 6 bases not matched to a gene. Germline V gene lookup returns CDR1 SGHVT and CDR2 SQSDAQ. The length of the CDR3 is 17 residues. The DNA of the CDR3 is TGTGCCAGCAGCTCACCTAGCGGGGGGGCCCCCTACAATGAGCAGTTCTTC. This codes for CASSSPSGGAPYNEQFF.

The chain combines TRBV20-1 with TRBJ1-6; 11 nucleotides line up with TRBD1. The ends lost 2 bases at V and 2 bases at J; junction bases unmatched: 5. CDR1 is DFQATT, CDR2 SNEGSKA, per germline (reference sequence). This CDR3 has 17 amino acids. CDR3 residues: CSARIRDRGTYNSPLHF. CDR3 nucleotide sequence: TGCAGTGCTAGAATCAGGGACAGGGGGACCTATAATTCACCCCTCCACTTT.

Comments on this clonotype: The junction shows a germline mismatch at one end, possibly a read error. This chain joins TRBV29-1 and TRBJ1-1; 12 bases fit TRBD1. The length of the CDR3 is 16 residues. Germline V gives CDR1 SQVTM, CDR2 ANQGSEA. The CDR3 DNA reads TGTAGCGGCCTGTCCGGGACAGGGGGCTTTAGCACTGAAGCTTTCTTT. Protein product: CSGLSGTGGFSTEAFF.

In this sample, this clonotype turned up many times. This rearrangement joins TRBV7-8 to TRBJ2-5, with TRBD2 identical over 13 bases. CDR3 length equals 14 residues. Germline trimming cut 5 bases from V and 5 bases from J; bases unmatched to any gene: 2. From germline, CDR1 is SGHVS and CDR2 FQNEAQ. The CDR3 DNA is TGTGCCAGCAGCCCGACTAGCGGGGGGGAGACCCAGTACTTC. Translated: CASSPTSGGETQYF. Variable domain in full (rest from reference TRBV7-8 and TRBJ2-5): GAGVSQSPRYKVAKRGQDVALRCDPISGHVSLFWYQQALGQGPEFLTYFQNEAQLDKSGLPSDRFFAERPEGSVSTLKIQRTQQEDSAVYLCASSPTSGGETQYFGPGTRLLVL.

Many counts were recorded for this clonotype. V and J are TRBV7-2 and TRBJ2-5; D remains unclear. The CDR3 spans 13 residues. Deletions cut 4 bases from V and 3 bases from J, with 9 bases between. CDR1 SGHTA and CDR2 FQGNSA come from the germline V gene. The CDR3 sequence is CASSSEDEETQYF. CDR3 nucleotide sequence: TGTGCCAGCAGCTCCGAAGACGAAGAGACCCAGTACTTC.

The CDR3 spells CASSLTGGEDTQYF. Written as DNA, the CDR3 is TGTGCCAGCAGTTTGACAGGGGGTGAAGATACGCAGTATTTT. The gene calls are TRBV6-5 and TRBJ2-3; 9 bases are a match to TRBD1. This CDR3 is built from 14 residues. V was pared by 4 bases and J by 5 bases, with 4 bases of the junction left unmatched. CDR1 is MNHEY, CDR2 SVGAGI, per germline.

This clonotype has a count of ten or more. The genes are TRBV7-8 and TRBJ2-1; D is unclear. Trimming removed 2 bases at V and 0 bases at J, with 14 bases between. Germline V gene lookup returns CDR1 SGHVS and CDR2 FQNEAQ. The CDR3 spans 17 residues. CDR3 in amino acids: CASSLRAGSASYNEQFF. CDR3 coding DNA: TGTGCCAGCAGCTTACGGGCAGGAAGTGCCTCCTACAATGAGCAGTTCTTC.

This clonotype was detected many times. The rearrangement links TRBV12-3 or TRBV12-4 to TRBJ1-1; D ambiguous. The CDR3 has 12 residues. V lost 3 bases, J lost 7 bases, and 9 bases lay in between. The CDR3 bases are TGTGCCAGCAGTTTGTCGGGCCTTGAAGCTTTCTTT. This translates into CASSLSGLEAFF.

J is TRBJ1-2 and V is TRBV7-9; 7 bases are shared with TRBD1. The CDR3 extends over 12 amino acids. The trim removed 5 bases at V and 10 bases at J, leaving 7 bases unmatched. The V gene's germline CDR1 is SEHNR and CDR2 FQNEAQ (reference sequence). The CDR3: CASSPSTGLYTF. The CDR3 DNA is TGTGCCAGCAGCCCTTCGACAGGGCTCTACACCTTC.

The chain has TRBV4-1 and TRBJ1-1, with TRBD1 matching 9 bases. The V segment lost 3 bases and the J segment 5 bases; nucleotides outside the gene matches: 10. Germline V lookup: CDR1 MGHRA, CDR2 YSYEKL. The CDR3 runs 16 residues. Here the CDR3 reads CASSHPTGQGTTEAFF. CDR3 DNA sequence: TGCGCCAGCAGCCACCCGACGGGACAGGGAACGACTGAAGCTTTCTTT.

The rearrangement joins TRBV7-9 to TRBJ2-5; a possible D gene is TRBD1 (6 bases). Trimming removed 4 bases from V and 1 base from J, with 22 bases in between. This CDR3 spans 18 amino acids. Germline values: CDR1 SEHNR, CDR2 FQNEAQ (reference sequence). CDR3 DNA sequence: TGTGCCAGCAGCTCCACGACAGGAGCTCTTACGCCCCAAGAGACCCAGTACTTC. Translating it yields CASSSTTGALTPQETQYF.

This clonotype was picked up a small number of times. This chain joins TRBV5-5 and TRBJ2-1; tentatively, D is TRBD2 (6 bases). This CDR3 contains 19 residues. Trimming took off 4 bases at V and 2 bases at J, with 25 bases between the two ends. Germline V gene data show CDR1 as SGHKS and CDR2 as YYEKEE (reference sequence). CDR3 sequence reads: CASSPTTVLVSGTYNEQFF. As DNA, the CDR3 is TGTGCCAGCAGCCCCACCACCGTCTTGGTTAGCGGTACCTACAATGAGCAGTTCTTC.

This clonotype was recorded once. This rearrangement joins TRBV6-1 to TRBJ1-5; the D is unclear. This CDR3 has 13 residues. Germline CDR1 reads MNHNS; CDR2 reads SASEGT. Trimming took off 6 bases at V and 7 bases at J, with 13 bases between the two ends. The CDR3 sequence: CASSPDPTQPQHF. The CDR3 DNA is TGTGCCAGCAGCCCAGACCCAACCCAGCCCCAGCATTTT.

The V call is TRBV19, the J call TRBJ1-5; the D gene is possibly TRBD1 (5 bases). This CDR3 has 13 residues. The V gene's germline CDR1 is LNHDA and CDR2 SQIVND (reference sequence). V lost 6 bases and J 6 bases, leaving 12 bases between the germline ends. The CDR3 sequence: CASSGTATQPQHF. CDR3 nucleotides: TGTGCCAGTAGCGGGACGGCAACTCAGCCCCAGCATTTT.

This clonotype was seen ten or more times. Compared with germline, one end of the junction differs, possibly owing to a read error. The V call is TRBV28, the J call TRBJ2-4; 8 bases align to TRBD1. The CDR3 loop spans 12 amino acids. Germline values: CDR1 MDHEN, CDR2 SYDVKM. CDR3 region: CASSGDRRFPGF. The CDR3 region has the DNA TGTGCCAGCAGTGGGGACAGGAGATTTCCCGGCTTC.

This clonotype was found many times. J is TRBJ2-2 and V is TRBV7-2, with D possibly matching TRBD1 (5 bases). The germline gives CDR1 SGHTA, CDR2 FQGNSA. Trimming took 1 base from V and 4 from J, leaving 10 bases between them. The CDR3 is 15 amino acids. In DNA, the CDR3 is TGTGCCAGCAGCTTAGATGACAGCGCCACCGGGGAGCTGTTTTTT. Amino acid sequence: CASSLDDSATGELFF.

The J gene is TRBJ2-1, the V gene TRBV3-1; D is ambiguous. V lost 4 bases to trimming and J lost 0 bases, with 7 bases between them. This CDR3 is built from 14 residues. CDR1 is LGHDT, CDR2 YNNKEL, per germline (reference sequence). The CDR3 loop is CASSPLDSYNEQFF. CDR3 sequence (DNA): TGTGCCAGCAGCCCCCTTGACTCCTACAATGAGCAGTTCTTC.

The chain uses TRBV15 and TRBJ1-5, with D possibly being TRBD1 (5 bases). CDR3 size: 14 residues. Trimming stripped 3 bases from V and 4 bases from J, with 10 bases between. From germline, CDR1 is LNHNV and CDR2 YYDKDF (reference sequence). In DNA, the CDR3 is TGTGCCACCAGCAGGGGACCTGGGAATCAGCCCCAGCATTTT. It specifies CATSRGPGNQPQHF.

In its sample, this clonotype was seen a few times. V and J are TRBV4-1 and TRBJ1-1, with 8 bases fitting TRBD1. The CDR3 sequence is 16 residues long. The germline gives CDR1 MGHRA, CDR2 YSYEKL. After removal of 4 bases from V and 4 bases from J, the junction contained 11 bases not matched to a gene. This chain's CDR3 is CASSPRQGIWGTEAFF. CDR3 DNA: TGCGCCAGCAGCCCGCGACAGGGGATTTGGGGCACTGAAGCTTTCTTT.

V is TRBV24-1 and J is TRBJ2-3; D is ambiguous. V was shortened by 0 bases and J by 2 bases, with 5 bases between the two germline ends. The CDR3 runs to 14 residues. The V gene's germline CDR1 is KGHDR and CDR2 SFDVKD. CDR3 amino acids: CATSDLRITDTQYF. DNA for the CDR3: TGTGCCACCAGTGATTTGCGCATCACAGATACGCAGTATTTT.

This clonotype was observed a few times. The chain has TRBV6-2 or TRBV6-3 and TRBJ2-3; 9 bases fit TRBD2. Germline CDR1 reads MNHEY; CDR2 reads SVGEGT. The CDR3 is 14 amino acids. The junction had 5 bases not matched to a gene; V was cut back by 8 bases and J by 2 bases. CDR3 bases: TGTGCCAGCGCGGGGGGGCGAGTCACAGATACGCAGTATTTT. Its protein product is CASAGGRVTDTQYF.